Following are 5 T cell receptor beta chains from one sample sequenced in a study of shared clonotypes between healthy human individuals. CD8 cells regarded as naive lacked CD45RO, were positively chosen for CCR7, and omitted terminally differentiated effector memory CD45RA+ cells. Sequencing was performed with immunoSEQ multiplex PCR; in TCRdb, only in-frame clones are kept and a portion is missing. This sample carries roughly 2 million clones, less than 95% of them seen once, and the ten largest clones take around 1.1%. The specimen was naive CD8+ T cells sorted from blood. These receptors came from a man younger than 35 in good health.

DNA of the CDR3: TGTGCCAGCAGTGACCTTGGACCCTACGAGCAGTACTTC. Translation: CASSDLGPYEQYF. The rearrangement links TRBV6-1 to TRBJ2-7; D not resolved. Germline V CDR1 and CDR2: MNHNS, SASEGT. The CDR3 is made up of 13 amino acids. The germline V and J ends were trimmed by 3 bases and 2 bases, with 8 bases remaining between them.

V gene TRBV4-3 combines with J gene TRBJ1-1; tentative D call: TRBD1 (6 bases). This CDR3 is 14 amino acids long. V was trimmed by 0 bases and J by 6 bases, leaving 11 bases between them. Germline lookup yields CDR1 LGHNA and CDR2 YSLEER. In DNA, the CDR3 is TGCGCCAGCAGCCAAGAACAGGGAGTAGCTGAAGCTTTCTTT. Its translation is CASSQEQGVAEAFF.

Written as DNA, the CDR3 is TGTGCCAGCAGCTGGGGCGTTAGCGGTACCTACGAGCAGTACTTC. It codes for CASSWGVSGTYEQYF. This chain links TRBV5-4 with TRBJ2-7; tentative D call: TRBD2 (6 bases). The germline gives CDR1 SGHNT, CDR2 YYREEE (reference sequence). Deletions cut 3 bases from V and 2 bases from J, with 15 bases between. CDR3 size: 15 residues.

In regard to this clone: Other DNA sequences of this sample code for an identical CDR3. This rearrangement joins TRBV6-5 to TRBJ2-2, with no clear D. CDR1 and CDR2 (germline): MNHEY, SVGAGI. Trimming stripped 2 bases from V and 6 bases from J, with 7 bases between. The CDR3 consists of 13 residues. The CDR3 coding sequence is TGTGCCAGCAGTTACGGAACGTCCGGGGAGCTGTTTTTT. Translated: CASSYGTSGELFF.

The chain combines TRBV2 with TRBJ2-4; 7 nucleotides align to TRBD2. The V and J ends lost 6 bases and 12 bases, in that order; junction bases with no gene match: 2. Germline V gene sequence: CDR1 SNHLY, CDR2 FYNNEI. The CDR3 runs 10 residues. This chain's CDR3 is CASRGLTQYF. The CDR3 DNA reads as TGTGCCAGCAGGGGACTAACTCAGTACTTC.